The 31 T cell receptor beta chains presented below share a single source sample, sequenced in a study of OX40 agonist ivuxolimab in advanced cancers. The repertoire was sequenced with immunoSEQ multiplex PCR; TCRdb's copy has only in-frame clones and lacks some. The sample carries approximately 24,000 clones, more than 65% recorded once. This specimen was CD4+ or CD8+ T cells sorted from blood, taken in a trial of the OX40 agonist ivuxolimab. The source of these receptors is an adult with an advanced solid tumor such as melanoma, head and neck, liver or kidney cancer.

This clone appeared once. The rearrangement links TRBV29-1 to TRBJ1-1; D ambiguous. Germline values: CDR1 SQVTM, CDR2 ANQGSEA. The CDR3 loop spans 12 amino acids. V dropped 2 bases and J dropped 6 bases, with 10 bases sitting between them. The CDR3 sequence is CSVEWGSAEAFF. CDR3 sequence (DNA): TGCAGCGTTGAATGGGGATCCGCTGAAGCTTTCTTT.

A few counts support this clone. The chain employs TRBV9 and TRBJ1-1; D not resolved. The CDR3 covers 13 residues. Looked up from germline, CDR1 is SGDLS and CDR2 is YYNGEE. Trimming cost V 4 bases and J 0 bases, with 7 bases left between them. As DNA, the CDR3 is TGTGCCAGCAGCCCTTTTTTGAACACTGAAGCTTTCTTT. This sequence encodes CASSPFLNTEAFF.

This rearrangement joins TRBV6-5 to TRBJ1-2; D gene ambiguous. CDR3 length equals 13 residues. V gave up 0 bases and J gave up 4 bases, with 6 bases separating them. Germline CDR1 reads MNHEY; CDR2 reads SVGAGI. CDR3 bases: TGTGCCAGCAGTTACTCGACGGGCTATGGCTACACCTTC. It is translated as CASSYSTGYGYTF.

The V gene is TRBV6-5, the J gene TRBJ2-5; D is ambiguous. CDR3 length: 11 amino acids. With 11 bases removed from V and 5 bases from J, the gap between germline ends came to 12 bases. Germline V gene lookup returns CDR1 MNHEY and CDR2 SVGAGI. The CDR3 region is CAAFGLETQYF. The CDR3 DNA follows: TGTGCCGCCTTCGGGCTTGAGACCCAGTACTTC.

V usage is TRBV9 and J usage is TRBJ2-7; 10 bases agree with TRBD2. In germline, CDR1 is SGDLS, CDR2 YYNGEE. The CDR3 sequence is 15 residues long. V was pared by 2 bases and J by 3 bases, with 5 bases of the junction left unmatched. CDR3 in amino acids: CASSVLAGGIYEQYF. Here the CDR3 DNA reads TGTGCCAGCAGCGTCTTAGCGGGGGGCATCTACGAGCAGTACTTC. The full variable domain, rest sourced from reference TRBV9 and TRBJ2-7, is DSGVTQTPKHLITATGQRVTLRCSPRSGDLSVYWYQQSLDQGLQFLIQYYNGEERAKGNILERFSAQQFPDLHSELNLSSLELGDSALYFCASSVLAGGIYEQYFGPGTRLTVT.

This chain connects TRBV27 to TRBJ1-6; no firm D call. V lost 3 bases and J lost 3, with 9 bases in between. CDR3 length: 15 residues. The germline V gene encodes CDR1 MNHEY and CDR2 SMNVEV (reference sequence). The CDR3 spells CASSFIQSYNSPLHF. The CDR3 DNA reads TGTGCCAGCAGTTTTATACAAAGCTATAATTCACCCCTCCACTTT.

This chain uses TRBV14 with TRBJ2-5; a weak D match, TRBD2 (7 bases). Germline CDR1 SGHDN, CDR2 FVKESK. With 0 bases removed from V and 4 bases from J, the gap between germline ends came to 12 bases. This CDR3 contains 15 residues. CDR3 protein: CASSQDSGGRETQYF. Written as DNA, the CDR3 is TGTGCCAGCAGCCAAGATTCCGGGGGGCGAGAGACCCAGTACTTC. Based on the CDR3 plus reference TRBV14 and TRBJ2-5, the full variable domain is EAGVTQFPSHSVIEKGQTVTLRCDPISGHDNLYWYRRVMGKEIKFLLHFVKESKQDESGMPNNRFLAERTGGTYSTLKVQPAELEDSGVYFCASSQDSGGRETQYFGPGTRLLVL.

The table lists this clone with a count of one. CDR3 amino acids: CASSFSSGGALDTQYF. CDR3 bases: TGTGCCAGCAGCTTCAGTAGCGGGGGGGCTCTTGATACGCAGTATTTT. The rearrangement joins TRBV7-6 to TRBJ2-3; 11 bases map to TRBD2. CDR1 and CDR2 from the germline V gene are SGHVS and FNYEAQ. The CDR3 length is 16 residues. V trimming: 3 bases; J trimming: 6 bases; junction bases outside the gene matches: 8. The full variable domain, its missing parts supplied by reference TRBV7-6 and TRBJ2-3, is GAGVSQSPRYKVTKRGQDVALRCDPISGHVSLYWYRQALGQGPEFLTYFNYEAQQDKSGLPNDRFSAERPEGSISTLTIQRTEQRDSAMYRCASSFSSGGALDTQYFGPGTRLTVL.

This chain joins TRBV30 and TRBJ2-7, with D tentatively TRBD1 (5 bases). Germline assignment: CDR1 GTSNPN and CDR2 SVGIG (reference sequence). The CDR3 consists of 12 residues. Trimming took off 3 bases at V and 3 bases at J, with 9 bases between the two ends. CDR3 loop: CAWSPTVYEQYF. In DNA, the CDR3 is TGTGCCTGGAGCCCGACAGTCTACGAGCAGTACTTC. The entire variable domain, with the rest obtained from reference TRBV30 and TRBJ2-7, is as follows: SQTIHQWPATLVQPVGSPLSLECTVEGTSNPNLYWYRQAAGRGLQLLFYSVGIGQISSEVPQNLSASRPQDRQFILSSKKLLLSDSGFYLCAWSPTVYEQYFGPGTRLTVT.

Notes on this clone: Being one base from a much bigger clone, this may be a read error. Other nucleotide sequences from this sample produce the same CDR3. CDR3 in DNA: TGTGCCTGGGGGGAAGGCTACGAGCAGTACTTC. It yields the protein CAWGEGYEQYF. This chain connects TRBV30 to TRBJ2-7; D remains unclear. Looked up from germline, CDR1 is GTSNPN and CDR2 is SVGIG (reference sequence). V was shortened by 5 bases and J by 3 bases, with 8 bases between the two germline ends. The CDR3 totals 11 residues.

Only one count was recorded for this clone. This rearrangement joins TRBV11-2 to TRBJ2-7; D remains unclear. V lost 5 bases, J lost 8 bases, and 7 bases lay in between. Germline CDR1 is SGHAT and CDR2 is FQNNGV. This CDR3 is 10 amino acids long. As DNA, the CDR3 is TGTGCCAGCAGCGACGGAAAGCAGTACTTC. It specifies CASSDGKQYF.

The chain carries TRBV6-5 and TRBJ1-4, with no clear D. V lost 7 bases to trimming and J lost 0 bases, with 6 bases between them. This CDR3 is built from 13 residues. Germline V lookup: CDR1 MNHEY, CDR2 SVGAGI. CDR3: CASKGTTNEKLFF. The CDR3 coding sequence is TGTGCCAGCAAAGGGACAACTAATGAAAAACTGTTTTTT.

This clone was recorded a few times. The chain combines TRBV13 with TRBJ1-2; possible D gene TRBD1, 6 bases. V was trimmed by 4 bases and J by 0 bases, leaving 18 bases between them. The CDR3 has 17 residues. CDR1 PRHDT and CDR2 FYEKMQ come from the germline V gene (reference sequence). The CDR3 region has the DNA TGTGCCAGCAGCTCAATCGACAAGGGGGGACCTAACTATGGCTACACCTTC. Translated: CASSSIDKGGPNYGYTF.

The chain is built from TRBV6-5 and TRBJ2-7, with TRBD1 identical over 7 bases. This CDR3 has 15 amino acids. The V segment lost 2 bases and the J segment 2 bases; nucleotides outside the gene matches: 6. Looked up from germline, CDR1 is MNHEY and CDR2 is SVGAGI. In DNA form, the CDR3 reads TGTGCCAGCAGTTACGCGACAGGGTGGACCTACGAGCAGTACTTC. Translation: CASSYATGWTYEQYF.

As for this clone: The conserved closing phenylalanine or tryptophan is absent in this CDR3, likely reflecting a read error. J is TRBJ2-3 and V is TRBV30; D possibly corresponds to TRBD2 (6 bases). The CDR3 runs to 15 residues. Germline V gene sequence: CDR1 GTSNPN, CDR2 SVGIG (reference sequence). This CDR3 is CAWSHGGDGTDTQYL. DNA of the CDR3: TGTGCCTGGAGCCACGGAGGGGATGGCACAGATACCCAGTATCTT.

CDR3 bases: TGTGCCAGCAGACATGGGACAGAGCAGTACTTC. Translation gives CASRHGTEQYF. The chain has TRBV6-5 and TRBJ2-7; D may be TRBD1 (6 bases). Looked up from germline, CDR1 is MNHEY and CDR2 is SVGAGI. V was pared by 6 bases and J by 7 bases, with 10 bases between. The CDR3 covers 11 residues.

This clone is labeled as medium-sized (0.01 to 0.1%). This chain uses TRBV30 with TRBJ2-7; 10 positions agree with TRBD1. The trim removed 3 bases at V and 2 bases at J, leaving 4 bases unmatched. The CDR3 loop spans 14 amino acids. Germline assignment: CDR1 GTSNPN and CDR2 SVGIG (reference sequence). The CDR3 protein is CAWSGTGETYEQYF. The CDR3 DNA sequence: TGTGCCTGGAGCGGGACAGGGGAAACCTACGAGCAGTACTTC.

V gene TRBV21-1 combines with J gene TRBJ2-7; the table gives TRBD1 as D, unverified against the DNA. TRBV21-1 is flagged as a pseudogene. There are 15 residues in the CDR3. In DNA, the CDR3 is TGTGCCAGCACCAGAACGGGACAGGGGATCTACGAGCAGTACTTC. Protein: CASTRTGQGIYEQYF.

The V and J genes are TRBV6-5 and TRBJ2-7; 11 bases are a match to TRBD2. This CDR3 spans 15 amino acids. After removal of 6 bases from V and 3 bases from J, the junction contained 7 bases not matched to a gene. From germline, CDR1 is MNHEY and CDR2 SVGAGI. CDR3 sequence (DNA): TGTGCCAGCAGCCTTAGACTAGCGGGGAACTACGAGCAGTACTTC. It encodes CASSLRLAGNYEQYF.

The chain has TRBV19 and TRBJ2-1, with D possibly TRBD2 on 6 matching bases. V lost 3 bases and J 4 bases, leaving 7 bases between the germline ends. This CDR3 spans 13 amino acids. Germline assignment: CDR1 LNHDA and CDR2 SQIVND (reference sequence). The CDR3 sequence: CASSIGGYNEQFF. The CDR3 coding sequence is TGTGCCAGTAGTATCGGGGGTTACAATGAGCAGTTCTTC.

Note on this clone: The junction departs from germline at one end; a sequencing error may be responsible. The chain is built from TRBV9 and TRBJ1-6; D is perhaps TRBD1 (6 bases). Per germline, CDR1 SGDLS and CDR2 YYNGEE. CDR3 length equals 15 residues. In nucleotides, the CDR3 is TGTGCTAGCAGCACAGGGAGCTCCTATAATTCACCCCTCCACTTT. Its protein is CASSTGSSYNSPLHF.

The DNA for the CDR3 is TGTGCCAGCAGCTCCCGACTAGCGGGGGGCACAGATACGCAGTATTTT. The encoded protein is CASSSRLAGGTDTQYF. The J gene is TRBJ2-3, the V gene TRBV9; 12 bases are a match to TRBD2. Germline V gene data show CDR1 as SGDLS and CDR2 as YYNGEE. The CDR3 extends over 16 amino acids. Unmatched junction bases numbered 4, after V lost 4 bases and J lost 1 base.

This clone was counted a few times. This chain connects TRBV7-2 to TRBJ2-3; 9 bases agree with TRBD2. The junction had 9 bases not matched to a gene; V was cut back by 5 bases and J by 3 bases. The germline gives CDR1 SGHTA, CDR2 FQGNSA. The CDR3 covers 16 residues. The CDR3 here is CASSPPAGGLTDTQYF. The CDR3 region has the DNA TGTGCCAGCAGCCCCCCTGCGGGGGGGCTAACAGATACGCAGTATTTT.

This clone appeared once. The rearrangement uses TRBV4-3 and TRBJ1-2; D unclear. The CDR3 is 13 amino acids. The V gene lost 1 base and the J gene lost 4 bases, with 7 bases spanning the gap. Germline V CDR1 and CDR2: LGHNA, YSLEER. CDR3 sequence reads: CASSQGHRYGYTF. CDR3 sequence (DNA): TGCGCCAGCAGCCAAGGGCACCGCTATGGCTACACCTTC.

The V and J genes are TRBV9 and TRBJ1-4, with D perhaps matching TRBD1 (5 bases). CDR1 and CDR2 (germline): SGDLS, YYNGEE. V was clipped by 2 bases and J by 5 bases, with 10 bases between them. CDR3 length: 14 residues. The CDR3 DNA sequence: TGTGCCAGCAGCGTCGGGGGGTCGAATGAAAAACTGTTTTTT. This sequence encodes CASSVGGSNEKLFF. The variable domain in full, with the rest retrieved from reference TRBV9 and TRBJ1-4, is DSGVTQTPKHLITATGQRVTLRCSPRSGDLSVYWYQQSLDQGLQFLIQYYNGEERAKGNILERFSAQQFPDLHSELNLSSLELGDSALYFCASSVGGSNEKLFFGSGTQLSVL.

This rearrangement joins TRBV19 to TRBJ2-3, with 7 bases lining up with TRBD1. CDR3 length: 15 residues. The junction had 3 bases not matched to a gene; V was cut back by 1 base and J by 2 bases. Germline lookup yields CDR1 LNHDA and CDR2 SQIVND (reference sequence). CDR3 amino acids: CASSIADRVTDTQYF. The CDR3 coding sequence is TGTGCCAGTAGTATAGCCGACAGGGTCACAGATACGCAGTATTTT.

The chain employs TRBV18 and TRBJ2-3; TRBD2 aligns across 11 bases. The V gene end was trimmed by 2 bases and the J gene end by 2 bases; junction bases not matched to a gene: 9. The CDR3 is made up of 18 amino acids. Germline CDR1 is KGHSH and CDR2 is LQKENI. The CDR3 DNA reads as TGTGCCAGCTCACCAAGGGATTCTAGCGGGGGGTCCACAGATACGCAGTATTTT. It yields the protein CASSPRDSSGGSTDTQYF.

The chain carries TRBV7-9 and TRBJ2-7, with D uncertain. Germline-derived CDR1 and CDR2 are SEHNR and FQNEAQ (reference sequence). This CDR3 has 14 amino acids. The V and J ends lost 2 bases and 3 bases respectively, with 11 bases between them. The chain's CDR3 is CASSLSGILYEQYF. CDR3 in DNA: TGTGCCAGCAGCTTATCTGGCATCCTCTACGAGCAGTACTTC.

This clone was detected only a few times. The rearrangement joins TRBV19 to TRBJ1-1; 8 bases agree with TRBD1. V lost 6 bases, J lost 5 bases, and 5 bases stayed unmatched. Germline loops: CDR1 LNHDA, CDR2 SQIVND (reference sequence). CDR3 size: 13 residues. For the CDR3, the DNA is TGTGCCAGTAGCTGGACAGGGCCGACTGAAGCTTTCTTT. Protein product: CASSWTGPTEAFF.

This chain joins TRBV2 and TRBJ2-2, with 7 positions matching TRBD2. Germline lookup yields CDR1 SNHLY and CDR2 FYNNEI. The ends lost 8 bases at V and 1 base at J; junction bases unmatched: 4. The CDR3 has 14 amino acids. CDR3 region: CASPAGENTGELFF. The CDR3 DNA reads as TGTGCCAGCCCGGCGGGAGAGAACACCGGGGAGCTGTTTTTT.

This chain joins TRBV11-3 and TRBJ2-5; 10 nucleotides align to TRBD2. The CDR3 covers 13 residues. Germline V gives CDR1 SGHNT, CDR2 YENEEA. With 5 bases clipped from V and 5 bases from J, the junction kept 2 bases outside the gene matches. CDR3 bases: TGTGCCAGCAGCCAGGGACTAGCGGAGACCCAGTACTTC. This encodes CASSQGLAETQYF.